This T cell receptor (beta chain) was retrieved from a study of response to subunit inactivated influenza vaccine. Overall study findings and caveats: T cells newly recruited by each seasonal influenza vaccination are few, the authors suggested.

This clonotype was found many times. Its antigen is currently unknown. This CDR3 has 13 residues. The germline V and J ends were trimmed by 5 bases and 2 bases, with 10 bases remaining between them. TCRdb called the RT-PCR reads again in MiXCR, with one record for every CDR3 protein. The sample lists fewer than 700,000 distinct CDR3 sequences, around 13% occurring once. The J gene is TRBJ2-7, the V gene TRBV12-3 or TRBV12-4; a weak D match, TRBD2 (6 bases). The clonotype comes from a man in his fifties who received an inactivated influenza vaccine. Sequencing was performed on PBMCs from blood, taken 40 to 50 days after vaccination. The CDR3 nucleotides are TGTGCCAGCAGTCACTCGGGGGCCTACGAGCAGTACTTC. Amino acids: CASSHSGAYEQYF.